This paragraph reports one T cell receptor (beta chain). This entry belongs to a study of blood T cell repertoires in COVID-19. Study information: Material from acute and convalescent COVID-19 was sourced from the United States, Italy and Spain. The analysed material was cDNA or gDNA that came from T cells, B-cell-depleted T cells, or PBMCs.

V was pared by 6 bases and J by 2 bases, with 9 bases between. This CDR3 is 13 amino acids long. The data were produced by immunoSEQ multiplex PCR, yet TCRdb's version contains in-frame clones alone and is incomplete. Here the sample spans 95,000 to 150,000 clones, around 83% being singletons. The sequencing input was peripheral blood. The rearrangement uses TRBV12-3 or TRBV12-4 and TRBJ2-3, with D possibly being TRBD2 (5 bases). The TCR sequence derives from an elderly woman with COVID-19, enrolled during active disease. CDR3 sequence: CASRTRPTDTQYF. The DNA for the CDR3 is TGTGCCAGCAGAACTAGACCCACAGATACGCAGTATTTT.